The 22 T cell receptor beta chains reported below all come from one sample, sequenced in a study of blood T cell repertoires in COVID-19. Clones were sequenced by immunoSEQ multiplex PCR, and TCRdb holds only the in-frame ones, with some missing. The sample shows 60,000 to 70,000 clones, about 86% of them seen only once. The sample comprised peripheral blood. These receptors were obtained from an older woman with acute or convalescent COVID-19.

The chain has TRBV5-4 and TRBJ2-5; 8 bases match TRBD1. Germline V lookup: CDR1 SGHNT, CDR2 YYREEE (reference sequence). The CDR3 loop spans 13 amino acids. V shed 2 bases, J shed 4 bases, and the junction held 1 base outside the gene matches. The CDR3 region is CASSFDRGETQYF. For the CDR3, the DNA is TGTGCCAGCAGCTTCGACAGGGGAGAGACCCAGTACTTC.

This clone was seen only once. The chain recombines TRBV29-1 with TRBJ1-2, with a tentative D call TRBD1 (6 bases). The CDR3 is 14 residues long. Germline CDR1 is SQVTM and CDR2 is ANQGSEA. Trimming took off 3 bases at V and 6 bases at J, with 17 bases between the two ends. CDR3: CSVEFTQGFDGYTF. The CDR3 DNA sequence: TGCAGCGTTGAGTTTACACAGGGCTTCGATGGCTACACCTTC.

The CDR3 DNA is TGTGCCAGCAGCCCCACACAGGGTCGTGGAAACACCATATATTTT. Encoded protein: CASSPTQGRGNTIYF. The chain is built from TRBV9 and TRBJ1-3; a possible D gene is TRBD1 (6 bases). Trimming took off 4 bases at V and 3 bases at J, with 14 bases between the two ends. Germline V gives CDR1 SGDLS, CDR2 YYNGEE. This CDR3 contains 15 residues.

This clone was recorded only once. The rearrangement uses TRBV4-1 and TRBJ1-5; 7 bases map to TRBD1. The length of the CDR3 is 14 residues. Germline-derived CDR1 and CDR2 are MGHRA and YSYEKL. J lost 6 bases, V lost 3 bases, and 5 bases had no gene match. CDR3 region: CASSQPDRVQPQHF. DNA of the CDR3: TGCGCCAGCAGCCAGCCTGACAGGGTTCAGCCCCAGCATTTT.

The chain combines TRBV6-6 with TRBJ1-1; D might be TRBD1 (5 bases). The germline V and J ends were trimmed by 4 bases and 1 base, with 10 bases remaining between them. CDR3 length: 14 amino acids. From germline, CDR1 is MNHNY and CDR2 SVGAGI (reference sequence). CDR3 residues: CASSSWTTNTEAFF. The CDR3 nucleotides read TGTGCCAGCAGTTCCTGGACAACGAACACTGAAGCTTTCTTT.

V and J are TRBV30 and TRBJ1-1; D is unclear. The germline V and J ends were trimmed by 4 bases and 1 base, with 16 bases remaining between them. Germline V gives CDR1 GTSNPN, CDR2 SVGIG (reference sequence). This CDR3 has 15 amino acids. This chain's CDR3 is CAWTRTPRGNTEAFF. CDR3 DNA sequence: TGTGCCTGGACCCGTACCCCAAGAGGGAACACTGAAGCTTTCTTT.

The chain combines TRBV11-2 with TRBJ1-3, with D perhaps TRBD1 (5 bases). Germline V CDR1 and CDR2: SGHAT, FQNNGV. The CDR3 extends over 14 amino acids. The V gene lost 3 bases and the J gene lost 2 bases, with 8 bases spanning the gap. DNA of the CDR3: TGTGCCAGCAGCTTGCGGGGGACTGGAAACACCATATATTTT. It encodes CASSLRGTGNTIYF.

The chain recombines TRBV4-1 with TRBJ1-1, with a tentative D call TRBD1 (6 bases). Per the germline V gene, CDR1 is MGHRA and CDR2 is YSYEKL. Trimming stripped 5 bases from V and 2 bases from J, with 9 bases between. The CDR3 extends over 13 amino acids. The CDR3 region is CASSRGTNTEAFF. CDR3 coding DNA: TGCGCCAGCAGCAGAGGGACAAACACTGAAGCTTTCTTT.

The rearrangement joins TRBV7-6 to TRBJ2-1, with 9 bases identical to TRBD1. V lost 6 bases, J lost 4 bases, and 7 bases stayed unmatched. CDR1 is SGHVS, CDR2 FNYEAQ, per germline. This CDR3 has 15 amino acids. This CDR3 reads CASSPDRGSYNEQFF. The CDR3 DNA reads as TGTGCCAGCAGTCCGGACAGGGGTTCTTACAATGAGCAGTTCTTC.

CDR3 amino acids: CASSPGTQETQYF. The CDR3 DNA reads TGTGCCAGCAGCCCTGGGACTCAAGAGACCCAGTACTTC. The chain is built from TRBV7-3 and TRBJ2-5; tentatively, D is TRBD2 (6 bases). Trimming left V 5 bases short and J 2 bases short, with 9 bases between. CDR3 length: 13 amino acids. Germline assignment: CDR1 SGHTA and CDR2 FQGTGA. Full variable domain (missing parts from reference TRBV7-3 and TRBJ2-5): GAGVSQTPSNKVTEKGKYVELRCDPISGHTALYWYRQSLGQGPEFLIYFQGTGAADDSGLPNDRFFAVRPEGSVSTLKIQRTERGDSAVYLCASSPGTQETQYFGPGTRLLVL.

The J gene is TRBJ1-2, the V gene TRBV28; D is unclear. Trimming removed 7 bases at V and 8 bases at J, with 26 bases between. CDR1 MDHEN and CDR2 SYDVKM come from the germline V gene. CDR3 length equals 16 residues. The CDR3 spells CASNTQGRGGSQGYTF. The CDR3 region has the DNA TGTGCCAGCAATACCCAAGGACGGGGAGGTTCGCAGGGCTACACCTTC.

The V gene is TRBV7-2, the J gene TRBJ2-5; D is perhaps TRBD2 (5 bases). V shed 4 bases and J shed 1 base, with 10 bases lying between them. This CDR3 has 14 amino acids. Per germline, CDR1 SGHTA and CDR2 FQGNSA. The CDR3 reads CASSSTRTQETQYF. The DNA of the CDR3 is TGTGCCAGCAGCTCAACTAGGACCCAAGAGACCCAGTACTTC.

This rearrangement joins TRBV5-1 to TRBJ2-7; D remains unclear. Trimming took off 1 base at V and 6 bases at J, with 20 bases between the two ends. The CDR3 covers 16 residues. The germline V gene has CDR1 SGHRS and CDR2 YFSETQ. CDR3 nucleotide sequence: TGCGCCAGCAGCTTGAACACGGCACTACCTCGGCGCGAGCAGTACTTC. Encoded protein: CASSLNTALPRREQYF.

The chain has TRBV7-2 and TRBJ2-5; D is possibly TRBD2 (5 bases). Trimming stripped 3 bases from V and 5 bases from J, with 10 bases between. CDR1 SGHTA and CDR2 FQGNSA come from the germline V gene. CDR3 length equals 13 residues. CDR3 sequence (DNA): TGTGCCAGCAGCTTCTCCCCGGGGGAGACCCAGTACTTC. Encoded protein: CASSFSPGETQYF.

V usage is TRBV30 and J usage is TRBJ1-1, with D maybe TRBD1 (6 bases). Looked up from germline, CDR1 is GTSNPN and CDR2 is SVGIG (reference sequence). The CDR3 runs 13 residues. The V end was cut by 6 bases, the J end by 5 bases, with 16 bases between. The CDR3 DNA reads TGTGCCTGCGGGACAACCTTGAGGACTGAAGCTTTCTTT. The encoded protein is CACGTTLRTEAFF.

The rearrangement joins TRBV5-4 to TRBJ2-1; a weak D match, TRBD2 (6 bases). Germline CDR1 reads SGHNT; CDR2 reads YYREEE (reference sequence). CDR3 length: 15 residues. Trimming took 4 bases from V and 5 from J, leaving 16 bases between them. The CDR3 DNA is TGTGCCAGCAGCCCGGGACTGCCCGGCAACAATGAGCAGTTCTTC. Encoded protein: CASSPGLPGNNEQFF.

This clone was seen only once. This sequence joins TRBV4-2 and TRBJ2-7, with 13 bases lining up with TRBD2. CDR1 and CDR2 (germline): LGHNA, YNFKEQ. The CDR3 extends over 18 amino acids. V trimming: 4 bases; J trimming: 6 bases; junction bases outside the gene matches: 15. In nucleotides, the CDR3 is TGTGCCAGCAGCCCCGCCCAACTAGCGGGGGGGCGTCTTGCCGAGCAGTACTTC. Its protein product is CASSPAQLAGGRLAEQYF.

This clone was seen more than once but under ten times. The chain employs TRBV7-2 and TRBJ2-1; TRBD2 might be the D (5 bases). V lost 5 bases and J 10 bases, leaving 12 bases between the germline ends. Germline V lookup: CDR1 SGHTA, CDR2 FQGNSA. The CDR3 consists of 12 residues. CDR3 amino acids: CASSLRTGEQFF. DNA of the CDR3: TGTGCCAGCAGCCTACGGACGGGGGAGCAGTTCTTC.

V is TRBV20-1 and J is TRBJ1-1, with no clear D. With 7 bases removed from V and 2 bases from J, the gap between germline ends came to 8 bases. The germline V gene has CDR1 DFQATT and CDR2 SNEGSKA (reference sequence). This CDR3 is 11 amino acids long. CDR3 sequence reads: CSESGNTEAFF. The CDR3 DNA follows: TGCAGTGAGTCAGGTAACACTGAAGCTTTCTTT.

The chain has TRBV18 and TRBJ2-2, with D perhaps matching TRBD2 (6 bases). This CDR3 comprises 18 residues. CDR1 is KGHSH, CDR2 LQKENI, per germline. The germline V and J ends were trimmed by 4 bases and 0 bases, with 18 bases remaining between them. This chain's CDR3 is CASSLGTGSSPNTGELFF. The CDR3 bases are TGTGCCAGCTCACTCGGGACCGGGAGTTCGCCGAACACCGGGGAGCTGTTTTTT.

This sequence joins TRBV13 and TRBJ1-1, with a weak D call TRBD1 (5 bases). V lost 1 base and J 0 bases, leaving 12 bases between the germline ends. Germline CDR1 and CDR2: PRHDT and FYEKMQ (reference sequence). The CDR3 runs to 16 residues. Here the CDR3 DNA reads TGTGCCAGCAGCTTAGTTACGGGACTCATGAACACTGAAGCTTTCTTT. It encodes CASSLVTGLMNTEAFF.

This chain uses TRBV18 with TRBJ1-5; weak D call: TRBD1 (5 bases). Trimming removed 6 bases from V and 1 base from J, with 16 bases in between. The CDR3 consists of 16 residues. Germline V lookup: CDR1 KGHSH, CDR2 LQKENI. The CDR3 loop is CASSKQERGSNQPQHF. CDR3 coding DNA: TGTGCCAGCTCGAAACAGGAACGGGGGAGCAATCAGCCCCAGCATTTT. Using reference TRBV18 and TRBJ1-5 for the parts outside the CDR3, the full variable domain is NAGVMQNPRHLVRRRGQEARLRCSPMKGHSHVYWYRQLPEEGLKFMVYLQKENIIDESGMPKERFSAEFPKEGPSILRIQQVVRGDSAAYFCASSKQERGSNQPQHFGDGTRLSIL.